The clone carrying this T cell receptor (beta chain) was seen a single time. These data originate in a study of blood T cell repertoires in COVID-19. Profiled with immunoSEQ multiplex PCR; TCRdb holds only in-frame clones, not every one. This repertoire shows under 350,000 clones, around 88% found once; its top ten account for approximately 4.2%. The receptor's source is a man in his forties or fifties with acute or convalescent COVID-19. Sequencing was done on a sample of peripheral blood.

The CDR3 DNA sequence: TGTGCCAGCAGGAGGACAGGGGGGAACACAGATACGCAGTATTTT. It is translated as CASRRTGGNTDTQYF. The chain links TRBV5-4 to TRBJ2-3; 10 nucleotides agree with TRBD1. This CDR3 has 15 residues. V shed 5 bases, J shed 2 bases, and the junction held 5 bases outside the gene matches. CDR1 and CDR2 from the germline V gene are SGHNT and YYREEE (reference sequence). The variable domain in full, completed from reference TRBV5-4 and TRBJ2-3, reads ETGVTQSPTHLIKTRGQQVTLRCSSQSGHNTVSWYQQALGQGPQFIFQYYREEENGRGNFPPRFSGLQFPNYSSELNVNALELDDSALYLCASRRTGGNTDTQYFGPGTRLTVL.